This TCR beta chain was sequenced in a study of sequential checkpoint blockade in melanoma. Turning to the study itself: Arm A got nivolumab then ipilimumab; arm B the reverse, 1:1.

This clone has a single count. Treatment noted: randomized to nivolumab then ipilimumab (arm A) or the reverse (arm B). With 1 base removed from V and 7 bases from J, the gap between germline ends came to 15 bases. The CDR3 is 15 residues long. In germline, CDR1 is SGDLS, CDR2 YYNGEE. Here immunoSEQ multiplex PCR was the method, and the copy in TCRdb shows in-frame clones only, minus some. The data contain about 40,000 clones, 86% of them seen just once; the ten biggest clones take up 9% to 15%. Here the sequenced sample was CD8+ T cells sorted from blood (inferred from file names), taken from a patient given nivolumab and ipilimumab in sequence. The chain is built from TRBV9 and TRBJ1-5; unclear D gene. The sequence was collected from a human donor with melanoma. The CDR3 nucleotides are TGTGCCAGCAGCGTATATCCGGGCGGAGGACAGCCCCAGCATTTT. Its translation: CASSVYPGGGQPQHF.